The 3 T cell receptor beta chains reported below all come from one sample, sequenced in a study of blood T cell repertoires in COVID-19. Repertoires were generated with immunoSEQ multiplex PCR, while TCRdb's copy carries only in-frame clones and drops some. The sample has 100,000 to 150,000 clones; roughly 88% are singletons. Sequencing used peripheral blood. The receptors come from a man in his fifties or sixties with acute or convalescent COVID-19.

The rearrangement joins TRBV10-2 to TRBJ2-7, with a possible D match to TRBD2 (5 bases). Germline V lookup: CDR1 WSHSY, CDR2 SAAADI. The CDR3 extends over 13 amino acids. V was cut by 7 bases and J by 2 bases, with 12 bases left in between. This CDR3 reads CASMVGAPYEQYF. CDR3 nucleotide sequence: TGCGCCAGCATGGTGGGAGCTCCCTACGAGCAGTACTTC.

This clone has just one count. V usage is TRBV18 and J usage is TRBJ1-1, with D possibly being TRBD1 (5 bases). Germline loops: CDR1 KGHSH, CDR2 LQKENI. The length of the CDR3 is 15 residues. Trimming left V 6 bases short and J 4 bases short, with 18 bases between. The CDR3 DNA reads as TGTGCCAGCTCCACCGGGGGGGAGAAGGTCACTGAAGCTTTCTTT. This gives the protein CASSTGGEKVTEAFF.

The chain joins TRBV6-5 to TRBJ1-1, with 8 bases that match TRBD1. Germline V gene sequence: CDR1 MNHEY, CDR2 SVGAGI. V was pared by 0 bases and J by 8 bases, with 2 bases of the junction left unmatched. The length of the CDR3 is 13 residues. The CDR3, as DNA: TGTGCCAGCAGTTACTCCCCAGGGGGCGAAGCTTTCTTT. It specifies CASSYSPGGEAFF.